This is a list of T cell receptor beta chains from one sample in a study of T cell changes during pregnancy in multiple sclerosis. Sequencing was performed with immunoSEQ multiplex PCR; in TCRdb, only in-frame clones are kept and a portion is missing. The sample has roughly 89,000 clones, 85% to 95% seen once. The sequences come from peripheral blood, collected in the first trimester of pregnancy. The receptors stem from a female donor with multiple sclerosis, enrolled in a pregnancy study. Both conserved end residues are part of each CDR3. The order of the fields is J gene, V gene, CDR3 protein.

TRBJ1-1,TRBV5-6,CASSFSGGALDTEAFF
TRBJ2-3,TRBV30,CAWSWTDASTDTQYF
TRBJ2-7,TRBV6-1,CAISGTAFYEQYF
TRBJ2-3,TRBV4-2,CASSQDSSPGLAEVTDTQYF
TRBJ2-1,TRBV7-3,CASSSLGVARNEQFF
TRBJ1-3,TRBV11-2,CASSPRTGGSGNTIYF
TRBJ1-4,TRBV6-5,CASSPRGKEKLFF
TRBJ2-3,TRBV27,CASRSTGGETDTQYF
TRBJ1-1,TRBV7-9,CASSPRDPGRGTEAFF
TRBJ2-2,TRBV5-1,CASLRSGTSGGFNTGELFF
TRBJ1-4,TRBV29-1,CSVDPLTGTNEKLFF
TRBJ2-1,TRBV29-1,CSVGPAEEGQFF
TRBJ1-2,TRBV5-4,CASSLYRDQSNYGYTF
TRBJ1-1,TRBV29-1,CSAAARGTEAFF
TRBJ1-1,TRBV5-1,CASRRGNTEAFF
TRBJ1-1,TRBV4-1,CASSGIVQGAMWNTEAFF
TRBJ2-7,TRBV5-5,CASSFSGTGKGEQYF
TRBJ2-3,TRBV7-3,CASSLTSGGSTDTQYF
TRBJ1-6,TRBV6-1,CASPPPGEVAPLHF
TRBJ1-5,TRBV5-1,CASKATTGSNQPQHF
TRBJ1-6,TRBV5-1,CASSLPGQGSPLHF
TRBJ1-1,TRBV9,CASSVAGAENTEAFF
TRBJ2-1,TRBV9,CASSVGPGGSYNEQFF
TRBJ2-5,TRBV13,CASSPRRGETQYF
TRBJ1-6,TRBV19,CASNQGYNSPLHF
TRBJ1-5,TRBV6-5,CASSRGGQPQHF
TRBJ1-5,TRBV19,CASSIEPHNQPQHF